This T cell receptor (beta chain) was identified in a study of T-cell memory formation after mild COVID-19. UMIs and sample barcodes were carried by the TCR alpha and TCR beta cDNA libraries that 5'RACE produced using constant-segment primers. One entry per CDR3 protein results from TCRdb running MiXCR on the 5' RACE reads. The sample has 450,000 or so distinct CDR3 sequences, around 25% seen once; the top ten hold around 12%. Study outcomes and limitations: Clones from the second wave (peaking day 37) had unconfirmed SARS-CoV-2 specificity. Pre-infection memory showed some responding clones, and this suggested that cross-reactive memory joined.

The CDR3 has 16 residues. CDR1 and CDR2 (germline): SGHRS, YFSETQ. V gave up 4 bases and J gave up 4 bases; unmatched junction bases: 10. This clonotype appeared a few times. Antigen specificity is unknown. The receptor was isolated from an adult woman who had mild COVID-19 (a few samples of this study predate the infection). Cell type and time point are not known. The chain joins TRBV5-1 to TRBJ2-3, with TRBD2 matching over 9 bases. Sequenced input: PBMCs or a T cell subset sorted from them (not recorded which). For the CDR3, the DNA is TGCGCCAGCAGCGGTGACTCTAGCGGGGTAGCAGATACGCAGTATTTT. This encodes CASSGDSSGVADTQYF. Looking up the rest from reference TRBV5-1 and TRBJ2-3 gives the full variable domain: KAGVTQTPRYLIKTRGQQVTLSCSPISGHRSVSWYQQTPGQGLQFLFEYFSETQRNKGNFPGRFSGRQFSNSRSEMNVSTLELGDSALYLCASSGDSSGVADTQYFGPGTRLTVL.